Listed below are T cell receptor beta chains from one sample, sequenced in a study of cytomegalovirus exposure and HLA in healthy donors. Profiled with immunoSEQ multiplex PCR; TCRdb holds only in-frame clones, not every one. The table shows fewer than 200,000 clones, with roughly 80% occurring only once. The source material was PBMCs. These receptors were obtained from a man aged 25-40 years in good health and CMV-seronegative. Both conserved end residues are part of each CDR3. D genes are given only for firm matches. Size is stated for part of the rows, as once, few or many counts, or as a class when the clone is expanded.

length	V	D	size	J	DNA	CDR3
16	TRBV2	TRBD1	-	TRBJ2-5	TGTGCCAGCAGGAAAGGGACAGATATTTTTCAAGAGACCCAGTACTTC	CASRKGTDIFQETQYF
13	TRBV6-5	-	once	TRBJ2-7	TGTGCCAGCAGTTACTTCGAGGGTGGCGAGCAGTACTTC	CASSYFEGGEQYF
14	TRBV6-5	TRBD2	-	TRBJ2-1	TGTGCCAGCAAAAGACTAGCGGGAGTTCATGAGCAGTTCTTC	CASKRLAGVHEQFF
12	TRBV19	-	-	TRBJ1-2	TGTGCCAGTTATCAAGGGGCCTATGGCTACACCTTC	CASYQGAYGYTF
16	TRBV16	-	-	TRBJ2-1	TGTGCCAGCAGCCATCGCCCCGGGACTTACGCCAATGAGCAGTTCTTC	CASSHRPGTYANEQFF
16	TRBV5-1	-	-	TRBJ2-2	TGCGCCAGCAGCTTGGCAGGGGCCGAGAACACCGGGGAGCTGTTTTTT	CASSLAGAENTGELFF
16	TRBV5-6	-	few	TRBJ1-4	TGTGCCAGCAGCGCCCTAGGGCAGGGTTTCGGTGAAAAACTGTTTTTT	CASSALGQGFGEKLFF
14	TRBV30	TRBD2	-	TRBJ2-3	TGTGCCTGGGGGTCGGGGGGGAGCACAGATACGCAGTATTTT	CAWGSGGSTDTQYF
15	TRBV7-2	TRBD1	-	TRBJ2-7	TGTGCCAGCAGCTATGACAGGGGGCTTTCCTACGAGCAGTACTTC	CASSYDRGLSYEQYF
16	TRBV4-1	-	once	TRBJ2-7	TGCGCCAACAGCCGAACAGGGATAATGGGGCCCTACGAGCAGTACTTC	CANSRTGIMGPYEQYF
14	TRBV4-1	-	once	TRBJ2-4	TGCGCCAGCAGCCAAGGAATACTAGTAGGCATTCAGTACTTC	CASSQGILVGIQYF
18	TRBV5-4	-	-	TRBJ1-6	TGTGCCAGCAGCTTGGGGGGACACCAGTCCCCCTCGAATTCACCCCTCCACTTT	CASSLGGHQSPSNSPLHF
15	TRBV14	TRBD2	-	TRBJ2-1	TGTGCCAGCAGCCCCATAGCGGGAGGCTACAATGAGCAGTTCTTC	CASSPIAGGYNEQFF
14	TRBV6-5	-	-	TRBJ1-1	TGTGCCAGCAGTTACTCGTGGCAAAATCCTGAAGCTTTCTTT	CASSYSWQNPEAFF
16	TRBV7-6	TRBD2	few	TRBJ2-5	TGTGCCAGCAGCTCCGCCCGGACTAGCGGCCAAGAGACCCAGTACTTC	CASSSARTSGQETQYF
13	TRBV5-6	-	-	TRBJ1-2	TGTGCCAGCAGCTTGCGAGTTTCGGACTTCTACACCTTC	CASSLRVSDFYTF
14	TRBV15	TRBD1	-	TRBJ2-5	TGTGCCACCAGCAAAGACAGGGTCCAAGAGACCCAGTACTTC	CATSKDRVQETQYF
15	TRBV7-2	TRBD1	-	TRBJ1-2	TGTGCCAGCAGCTGGGACAGGGGGCTGTTGGATGGCTACACCTTC	CASSWDRGLLDGYTF
13	TRBV30	TRBD2	-	TRBJ2-7	TGTGCCGGGCTAGGCGGGAGCTCCTACGAGCAGTACTTC	CAGLGGSSYEQYF
15	TRBV9	-	-	TRBJ1-3	TGTGCCAGCAGCGTAACAGGGAGCAATGGAAACACCATATATTTT	CASSVTGSNGNTIYF